Described below is a single T cell receptor (beta chain) sequence and its context. There is no known antigen for this receptor. Base qualities are missing; no much larger clone stands one base away. The source of the sample is a study of cytomegalovirus exposure and HLA in healthy donors (dated by TCRdb to 2016 to 2017). Some background on the complete study: According to an earlier analysis of around 600 of the donors, roughly 180 million T cells yielded 120 million or so unique TCR beta sequences and 250 to 350 Gb of sequence data. Roughly 300 gigabases of sequencing data and approximately 92 million unique TCR sequences made up an early release that covered about 640 HLA-typed donors. Among the roughly 370 genotyped donors, about 83% belonged to the genetic ancestry cluster associated with self-reported Caucasian donors. The aim of the study was to test whether cataloging public T cell receptors could identify signatures of past pathogen exposure. Using immunosequencing, the study profiled T cell repertoires from 500 to 800 subjects and related those repertoires to cytomegalovirus serostatus. Besides the first cohort of under 700 subjects, a separate validation cohort made up of roughly 130 different subjects was used. The study combined high-throughput TCR immunosequencing, statistical association of individual TCRs with disease status, and machine learning to predict cytomegalovirus infection status. A later analysis re-examined previously published TCR beta repertoires from just over 650 donors and added high-resolution HLA genotyping to investigate patterns of TCR occurrence. In the later analysis, no new phenotypic data were used to find candidate immune exposures; instead, reliance was placed on TCR beta sequences and their occurrence across donors. To decide whether each TCR beta V gene segment behaved as functional or pseudogenic, an earlier analysis of fewer than 750 of the donors relied on high-throughput TCR beta sequencing. Donor age, sex, ethnicity and CMV serostatus were collected together with the repertoire data. A later genetic analysis took genome-wide SNP genotypes for about three fifths of the 666 donors and used that subset as a discovery cohort. Every discovery cohort repertoire had been produced on one sequencing platform. Both class I and class II loci were covered by HLA typing, at four-digit resolution. Typing coverage varied by locus: about 620-630 donors for A, B, C, DRB1 and DQB1; approximately 500 for DQA1; over 600 for DPA1; some 470 for DPB1. A handful of DR-DQ haplotypes were handled as single units for association and clustering because linkage in the cohort was strong. On average, about 200,000 unique TCR beta nucleotide sequences were sequenced per donor among 398 genotyped donors of the cohort, with 15% to 20% of those sequences being non-productive. Paper-wide results and their limitations: In an earlier analysis of approximately 590 of the donors, most TCR beta V segments were observed in productive rearrangements about 90% or about 30% of the time, broadly matching IMGT annotations. When HLA alleles, especially DR and DQ, strongly co-occurred, attributing TCR associations to individual alleles was difficult. A further reported finding was that TCR beta sequences accurately predicted the HLA-A and HLA-B alleles for most subjects in the first cohort. The earlier analysis of almost 600 of the donors excluded approximately 15 rarely observed V segments, including chromosome 9 orphons, because counts were too low. Roughly uniform sequencing depth across donors was assumed in presence/absence analyses, although this assumption may not hold. Because HLA typing was missing for some donors at each locus, association tests included only the typed subset. In a later analysis, about 16,000 TCR beta sequences were associated with specific HLA alleles at a false discovery rate of 0.05. In a later analysis, HLA-associated TCR beta chains showed more clonal expansion and lower generation probabilities than non-associated chains that were equally common. According to a later analysis, parvovirus B19, influenza, CMV and Epstein-Barr virus appeared linked to several top co-occurrence clusters. A few of the identified cytomegalovirus-associated TCR beta chains were confirmed in vitro to be specific for cytomegalovirus antigens. Most TCR sequences were seen in very few donors, while some public TCRs were found in many individuals. A total of fewer than 200 TCR beta chains were listed by the study as associated with cytomegalovirus. Linkage disequilibrium might explain the correlated functional status among segregating V segments, but an unknown experimental factor could not be excluded. For the cohort, immune exposure information was limited to CMV serostatus. In a later genetic analysis, fewer N-insertions in productive TCRs were reported among donors in an Asian-associated ancestry cluster than the roughly 640-donor mean. An association between a missense DCLRE1C variant and V-gene and J-gene trimming of TCR beta chains was found in a later genetic analysis and replicated in an independent cohort. The authors suggested that the approach could potentially be extended to other disease states and immunological phenotypes. The sequencing pipeline was judged likely to have produced a cluster of highly shared sequence variants as a technical artifact. Some IMGT-functional V segments, including TRBV6-2 and TRBV6-3, could not be distinguished by the 87-base-pair reads and were therefore excluded. Cytomegalovirus status was reported to be diagnosed by the classifier with high specificity and sensitivity in both the original and validation cohorts. In a later analysis, TCR association rates were found to vary across HLA loci, with the most associated TCRs seen for DRB1 alleles and the fewest for HLA-C alleles. In this cohort, only TCR beta chains were sequenced, and detectable features were limited by the absence of alpha or paired-chain data. According to a later analysis, most CMV-associated TCR beta chains appeared to be HLA-restricted, and the HLA associations seemed to be driven largely by CMV exposure.

V loses 4 bases of germline sequence and J loses 6 bases, and the interval between the two ends is 16 bases. The germline V gene encodes CDR1 MNHEY and CDR2 SMNVEV (reference sequence). CDR3 length: 15 amino acids, cysteine to phenylalanine. Only the CDR3 region is kept as DNA, spanning 45 bases read in frame from base 1. The cohort was made up of approximately 670 healthy bone marrow donors. Cohort members were all nominally healthy when sampled, although unrecorded immune exposures were likely present. The donor tested CMV seronegative and was one of the 352 seronegative cohort members. Each donor provided a peripheral blood sample, and peripheral blood mononuclear cells were used for TCR beta sequencing. Genomic DNA was extracted from the blood cell samples with the Qiagen DNeasy Blood Extraction Kit. To prepare the library, the immunoSEQ multiplex PCR assay was applied. For the multiplex PCR, a mixture combining 60 forward primers for TCR Vbeta segments and 13 reverse primers for TCR Jbeta segments was used. The CDR3 region of rearranged TCR beta genes was amplified from genomic DNA with a multiplex PCR assay. Amplified TCR beta libraries were sequenced as 87-base-pair reads on the Illumina HiSeq System. Per the authors' processing: Across the roughly 700 repertoires, a later analysis counted approximately 75 million unique TCR beta chains, roughly 11 million of which were shared by at least two donors. Raw reads were error-corrected and collapsed into unique sequences with a nearest-neighbor algorithm that merged closely related sequences to remove PCR and sequencing errors. To assign V, D and J gene segments, CDR3 sequences were aligned to IMGT reference sequences. For a sequence to be retained, a match of at least six nucleotides was required to both a V gene segment and a J gene segment. A rearrangement was called productive if the CDR3 had no stop codons and remained in frame with V and J, and every other rearrangement was called non-productive. CDR3 was defined according to IMGT convention as the region running from the second conserved V-encoded cysteine to the conserved J-encoded phenylalanine. Sequences without an unambiguous match to a single V gene segment were excluded from the earlier analysis of over 500 of the donors. An earlier analysis of several hundred of the donors called V segments functional above 56.7% productive rearrangements and segregating when the between-donor standard deviation exceeded 5%. A statistical classification framework was developed to diagnose cytomegalovirus status using the catalog of TCR beta chain sequences. A later analysis assigned V and J genes by comparing TCR nucleotide sequences with IMGT/GENE-DB human TR gene sequences. The TCRdist pipeline was used in a later analysis to assign CDR3 sequences and most-parsimonious VDJ recombination scenarios. A later analysis defined each TCR beta chain by its CDR3 amino acid sequence plus V-gene family, and excluded reads lacking a unique V-gene family. To address suspected cross-contamination and a sequencing artifact, a later analysis removed approximately 600 highly shared, low-generation-probability nucleotide sequences. For each public chain, a later analysis derived a clonal expansion index from normalized ranks of inferred template counts within each repertoire. A later analysis computed generation probabilities with a VDJ recombination model fitted to out-of-frame rearrangements, and checked the results against IGoR. A later analysis scored TCR-TCR, TCR-HLA and TCR-CMV co-occurrence with hypergeometric tests, applying a repertoire-size bias correction to TCR pairs. False discovery rates were estimated in a later analysis by permuting HLA or CMV assignments 20 times. A later analysis grouped co-occurring TCRs with DBSCAN, adding TCRdist sequence similarity when clustering within HLA-allele-positive subsets. Repertoires with fewer than 30,000 or more than 120,000 public chains, plus five repertoires with anomalous nucleotide sharing, were excluded from co-occurrence clustering. TCRdb carries this immuneACCESS record with in-frame sequences only. Its versions omit some clonotypes, under half of them owing to an unresolved V gene in the studies checked, with the rest unexplained. V and J calls and clone size are copied from that table; D and trimming were computed from the DNA. In all, the sample holds around 190,000 clones, and 87% of those were seen once. About 1.1% of the sample comes from the top ten.

The receptor comes from a boy under 10 years old in good health and CMV-seronegative. Sequencing was performed on PBMCs. Recombination joined TRBV27 with TRBJ2-1; a tentative D call is TRBD1 (5 bases match). The sequenced DNA: TGTGCCAGCAGTTCCGACAGTTGGCCCCTCAATGAGCAGTTCTTC. Its protein is CASSSDSWPLNEQFF.